This is a list of T cell receptor beta chains from one sample in a study of cytomegalovirus exposure and HLA in healthy donors. Sequenced by immunoSEQ multiplex PCR; TCRdb stores in-frame clones only, minus some. The repertoire holds some 170,000 clones, with around 85% as singletons. The sample taken for sequencing was PBMCs. The source is a man between 40 and 49 years old in good health and CMV-seronegative. CDR3s include the opening cysteine and the closing phenylalanine or tryptophan. Each record gives: clone size, D gene, V gene, J gene, CDR3 protein, CDR3 DNA. D genes are given only for firm matches. Not every row has a clone size; where given, it reads once, few, many or a size class.

once,TRBD1,TRBV7-9,TRBJ1-6,CASSSERGRAPNSPLHF,TGTGCCAGCAGCTCAGAGAGGGGGCGTGCTCCTAATTCACCCCTCCACTTT
few,-,TRBV11-2,TRBJ2-7,CASSPDSLYEQYF,TGTGCCAGCAGCCCCGACAGTCTCTACGAGCAGTACTTC
-,TRBD1,TRBV27,TRBJ2-7,CASRGQGSYEQYF,TGTGCCAGCAGGGGACAGGGCTCCTACGAGCAGTACTTC
-,-,TRBV9,TRBJ2-2,CASSVGSGRYTGELFF,TGTGCCAGCAGCGTAGGAAGCGGGCGGTACACCGGGGAGCTGTTTTTT
-,-,TRBV7-9,TRBJ1-1,CASSFPPSNTEAFF,TGTGCCAGCAGCTTTCCCCCATCGAACACTGAAGCTTTCTTT
-,-,TRBV30,TRBJ1-2,CAWWRMHGYTF,TGTGCCTGGTGGAGAATGCATGGCTACACCTTC
-,-,TRBV29-1,TRBJ2-1,CSGSGTRAGNEQFF,TGCAGCGGCTCCGGGACCCGGGCGGGGAATGAGCAGTTCTTC
-,TRBD1,TRBV2,TRBJ2-7,CASSEFGQGGEEQYF,TGTGCCAGCAGTGAATTTGGACAGGGAGGAGAAGAGCAGTACTTC
-,-,TRBV19,TRBJ1-1,CASRLTDEAFF,TGTGCCAGTAGGCTGACAGATGAAGCTTTCTTT
-,TRBD1,TRBV5-1,TRBJ1-3,CASSLDRGRGNTIYF,TGCGCCAGCAGCTTGGATAGGGGGCGAGGAAACACCATATATTTT
-,-,TRBV7-3,TRBJ1-1,CASSLEGGRTEAFF,TGTGCCAGCAGCTTAGAGGGGGGGAGAACTGAAGCTTTCTTT
-,-,TRBV9,TRBJ2-7,CASSVGVFGYEQYF,TGTGCCAGCAGCGTCGGGGTTTTTGGCTACGAGCAGTACTTC
-,TRBD1,TRBV9,TRBJ1-2,CASSTQYGTGANYGYTF,TGTGCCAGCAGCACACAATACGGGACAGGGGCTAACTATGGCTACACCTTC
-,-,TRBV9,TRBJ1-1,CASSVGDKPAVAEAFF,TGTGCCAGCAGCGTAGGGGACAAACCTGCGGTGGCTGAAGCTTTCTTT
-,-,TRBV27,TRBJ1-1,CASSVRGLNTEAFF,TGTGCCAGCAGTGTCAGGGGTCTGAACACTGAAGCTTTCTTT
-,-,TRBV25-1,TRBJ2-5,CASSGRSGMRGVETQYF,TGTGCCAGCAGTGGACGGTCTGGGATGCGGGGAGTGGAGACCCAGTACTTC
-,-,TRBV19,TRBJ1-4,CASSIRGFNEKLFF,TGTGCCAGTAGTATCCGGGGGTTTAATGAAAAACTGTTTTTT
-,-,TRBV4-3,TRBJ2-7,CASSQALGRYEQYF,TGCGCCAGCAGCCAAGCCCTTGGCCGATACGAGCAGTACTTC
few,-,TRBV7-8,TRBJ1-1,CASSARGQLNTEAFF,TGTGCCAGCAGCGCCCGTGGACAGCTGAACACTGAAGCTTTCTTT
-,-,TRBV19,TRBJ1-1,CASTIEKGDRATEAFF,TGTGCCAGTACCATCGAAAAGGGGGACCGCGCCACTGAAGCTTTCTTT
-,-,TRBV2,TRBJ2-7,CASRPGTYEQYF,TGTGCCAGCAGACCAGGAACCTACGAGCAGTACTTC
-,TRBD1,TRBV5-1,TRBJ1-1,CASGRTGVSTEAFF,TGCGCCAGCGGACGGACAGGGGTTTCCACTGAAGCTTTCTTT
-,-,TRBV6-5,TRBJ1-1,CASSYSGGGTEAFF,TGTGCCAGCAGTTATAGCGGGGGCGGTACTGAAGCTTTCTTT
-,-,TRBV7-9,TRBJ1-3,CASIKPGQAGNTIYF,TGTGCCAGCATTAAACCGGGACAAGCTGGAAACACCATATATTTT
-,-,TRBV5-4,TRBJ2-2,CASSETDTGELFF,TGTGCCAGCAGCGAAACGGACACCGGGGAGCTGTTTTTT
few,TRBD2,TRBV7-9,TRBJ2-5,CASSFLSGALQETQYF,TGTGCCAGCAGCTTTCTTAGCGGGGCTCTTCAAGAGACCCAGTACTTC
once,TRBD2,TRBV5-6,TRBJ2-7,CASSLAGHENEQYF,TGTGCCAGCAGCTTAGCGGGGCACGAAAACGAGCAGTACTTC